These T cell receptor beta chains were read from a single sample in a study of CD8 T cells in ankylosing spondylitis. One entry per CDR3 protein, called by TCRdb with MiXCR from the 5' RACE reads. The sample has 450,000 to 550,000 distinct CDR3 sequences; over 4% are singletons. Source material: blood, either unsorted or a sorted T cell fraction (not recorded which). The receptors stem from a male donor with ankylosing spondylitis. Each CDR3 is given with its conserved first and last residue. A D gene is named only where the DNA matches it firmly. Not every row has a clone size; where given, it reads once, few, many or a size class.

TRBD1,TRBV27,16,many,TRBJ1-2,CASSFLTGALNYGYTF,TGTGCCAGCAGTTTTCTTACAGGGGCACTCAACTATGGCTACACCTTC
NA,TRBV28,18,many,TRBJ2-4,CASTPTTASGRTKNIQYF,TGTGCCAGCACTCCAACGACAGCCTCTGGAAGAACCAAAAACATTCAGTACTTC
TRBD2,TRBV6-5,17,many,TRBJ2-1,CASSYSPSGGLYNEQFF,TGTGCCAGCAGTTACTCTCCTAGCGGGGGGCTCTACAATGAGCAGTTCTTC
NA,TRBV29-1,14,many,TRBJ1-1,CSVEESVGYTEAFF,TGCAGCGTTGAAGAAAGTGTGGGGTACACTGAAGCTTTCTTT
NA,TRBV20-1,12,many,TRBJ1-1,CSARVAGTEAFF,TGCAGTGCTAGAGTTGCAGGAACTGAAGCTTTCTTT
NA,TRBV5-6,15,many,TRBJ1-1,CASTRELPMNTEAFF,TGTGCCAGCACCCGGGAGCTACCTATGAACACTGAAGCTTTCTTT
TRBD1,TRBV12-3/TRBV12-4,16,many,TRBJ2-2,CASSLGQGAGTGELFF,TGTGCCAGCAGTTTAGGTCAGGGGGCTGGCACCGGGGAGCTGTTTTTT
NA,TRBV27,14,many,TRBJ2-2,CASSWIANTGELFF,TGTGCCAGCAGTTGGATAGCGAACACCGGGGAGCTGTTTTTT
NA,TRBV7-9,16,many,TRBJ2-3,CASSAPSVSSTDTQYF,TGTGCCAGCAGCGCCCCGTCTGTTTCTAGCACAGATACGCAGTATTTT
TRBD1,TRBV7-9,13,NA,TRBJ1-1,CASSGQGGPEAFF,TGTGCCAGCAGCGGACAGGGGGGGCCTGAAGCTTTCTTT
NA,TRBV28,14,NA,TRBJ2-3,CASSTFGGTDTQYF,TGTGCCAGCAGTACCTTCGGGGGCACGGATACGCAGTATTTT
NA,TRBV7-8,13,many,TRBJ1-2,CATVGSYNYGYTF,TGTGCCACCGTCGGTTCCTATAACTATGGCTACACCTTC
NA,TRBV6-4,14,NA,TRBJ2-3,CASSKQTYTDTQYF,TGTGCCAGCAGCAAACAGACCTACACAGATACGCAGTATTTT
TRBD2,TRBV7-2,17,many,TRBJ2-2,CASSFTSGTSYTGELFF,TGTGCCAGCAGCTTTACCTCCGGGACTAGCTACACCGGGGAGCTGTTTTTT
TRBD2,TRBV12-3/TRBV12-4,16,NA,TRBJ2-1,CASSSLQRESDNEQFF,TGTGCCAGCAGTTCCCTCCAGCGGGAGTCGGACAATGAGCAGTTCTTC
NA,TRBV7-8,14,few,TRBJ2-2,CASSLAFGAGELFF,TGTGCCAGCAGCTTAGCTTTCGGAGCCGGGGAGCTGTTTTTT
NA,TRBV9,15,many,TRBJ1-2,CASSATAGANYGYTF,TGTGCCAGCAGCGCCACGGCGGGGGCAAACTATGGCTACACCTTC
TRBD1,TRBV9,13,many,TRBJ1-6,CASSGQGYSPLHF,TGTGCCAGCAGCGGACAGGGGTATTCACCCCTCCACTTT
NA,TRBV5-1,16,many,TRBJ2-2,CASSLGGTSLDGELFF,TGCGCCAGCAGCTTGGGAGGGACCTCGTTGGACGGGGAGCTGTTTTTT
NA,TRBV10-3,12,many,TRBJ2-3,CAIGKDTDTQYF,TGTGCCATTGGAAAGGACACAGATACGCAGTATTTT
TRBD2,TRBV20-1,18,many,TRBJ2-1,CSAITTSGRAGSYNEQFF,TGCAGTGCTATAACGACTAGCGGGAGGGCTGGCTCCTACAATGAGCAGTTCTTC
TRBD2,TRBV5-1,15,many,TRBJ2-2,CASSLTSGDTGELFF,TGCGCCAGCAGCTTGACTAGCGGGGACACCGGGGAGCTGTTTTTT
NA,TRBV9,14,many,TRBJ2-3,CASSEAPSADTQYF,TGTGCCAGCAGCGAGGCCCCTAGCGCAGATACGCAGTATTTT
TRBD2,TRBV10-3,20,many,TRBJ2-1,CAISGSPGLAGDSSYNEQFF,TGTGCCATCAGTGGGTCACCGGGACTAGCGGGGGATAGCTCCTACAATGAGCAGTTCTTC
NA,TRBV29-1,14,many,TRBJ2-1,CSVVSGQIDNEQFF,TGCAGCGTTGTATCGGGACAAATAGACAATGAGCAGTTCTTC
TRBD1,TRBV4-3,14,many,TRBJ1-1,CASSEQGEYTEAFF,TGCGCCAGCAGCGAACAGGGGGAGTACACTGAAGCTTTCTTT
NA,TRBV7-9,14,many,TRBJ1-4,CASSLSGLNEKLFF,TGTGCCAGCAGCTTATCTGGACTCAATGAAAAACTGTTTTTT
NA,TRBV5-1,16,many,TRBJ1-1,CASSLGGPTANTEAFF,TGCGCCAGCAGCTTGGGAGGCCCGACAGCGAACACTGAAGCTTTCTTT
NA,TRBV7-9,12,many,TRBJ1-4,CASSFPHEKLFF,TGTGCCAGCAGCTTCCCACATGAAAAACTGTTTTTT
NA,TRBV6-1,13,many,TRBJ1-1,CASSPEGGTEAFF,TGTGCCAGCAGCCCTGAGGGGGGAACTGAAGCTTTCTTT
NA,TRBV29-1,14,many,TRBJ2-4,CSVAGRLAKNIQYF,TGCAGCGTCGCAGGGAGACTAGCCAAAAACATTCAGTACTTC
TRBD2,TRBV10-3,15,many,TRBJ2-1,CARTPGGGRDNEQFF,TGTGCCAGGACTCCCGGAGGCGGGAGGGACAATGAGCAGTTCTTC
TRBD2,TRBV5-1,15,many,TRBJ2-1,CASSLGTSGRREQFF,TGCGCCAGCAGCTTAGGGACTAGCGGGAGGCGTGAGCAGTTCTTC
TRBD2,TRBV5-1,18,many,TRBJ2-1,CASSLGASGTSSYNEQFF,TGCGCCAGCAGCCTGGGGGCTAGCGGGACTAGCTCCTACAATGAGCAGTTCTTC
NA,TRBV10-3,14,many,TRBJ1-2,CATLKTEFGYGYTF,TGTGCCACCTTAAAGACAGAATTTGGCTATGGCTACACCTTC
TRBD1,TRBV9,15,many,TRBJ2-1,CASSVGDSSSNEQFF,TGTGCCAGCAGCGTGGGGGACAGCTCCTCGAATGAGCAGTTCTTC
NA,TRBV7-9,17,many,TRBJ1-6,CASSISDSSSYNSPLHF,TGTGCCAGCAGTATCTCCGACAGTAGCTCCTATAATTCACCCCTCCACTTT
NA,TRBV20-1,15,many,TRBJ1-4,CSASRAIATNEKLFF,TGCAGTGCTAGTAGAGCCATCGCAACTAATGAAAAACTGTTTTTT
NA,TRBV12-3/TRBV12-4,14,many,TRBJ2-5,CASSLTPGRETQYF,TGTGCCAGCAGTTTAACACCAGGGCGGGAGACCCAGTACTTC
NA,TRBV12-3/TRBV12-4,13,many,TRBJ2-3,CASSVGLAYTQYF,TGTGCCAGCAGCGTTGGACTTGCTTATACGCAGTATTTT
TRBD1,TRBV7-2,15,many,TRBJ1-2,CASSNRDRANYGYTF,TGTGCCAGCAGCAACCGGGACAGGGCCAACTATGGCTACACCTTC
NA,TRBV7-3,15,few,TRBJ1-3,CASSLSRGRGNTIYF,TGTGCCAGCAGCCTAAGCCGGGGGCGAGGAAACACCATATATTTT
NA,TRBV4-3,15,many,TRBJ1-2,CASSQPTGGPNGYTF,TGCGCCAGCAGCCAACCTACAGGAGGGCCCAATGGCTACACCTTC
TRBD2,TRBV27,15,many,TRBJ2-2,CASLPRLADTGELFF,TGTGCCAGCCTGCCGAGACTAGCGGACACCGGGGAGCTGTTTTTT
NA,TRBV20-1,14,many,TRBJ2-3,CSYRSGQGLDTQYF,TGCAGTTACAGATCAGGGCAGGGACTAGATACGCAGTATTTT